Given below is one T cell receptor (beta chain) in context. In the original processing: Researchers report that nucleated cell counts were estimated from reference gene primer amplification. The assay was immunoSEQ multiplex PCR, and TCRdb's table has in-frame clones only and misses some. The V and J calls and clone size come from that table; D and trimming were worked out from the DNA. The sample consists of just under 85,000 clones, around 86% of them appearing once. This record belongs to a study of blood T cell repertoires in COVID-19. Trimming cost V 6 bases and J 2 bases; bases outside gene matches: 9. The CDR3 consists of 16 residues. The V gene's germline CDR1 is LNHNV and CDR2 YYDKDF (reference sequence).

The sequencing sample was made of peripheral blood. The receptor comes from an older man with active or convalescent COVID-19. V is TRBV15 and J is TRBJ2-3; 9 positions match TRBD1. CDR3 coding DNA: TGTGCCACCAGTGCCGATTGGACAGGGGCCACAGATACGCAGTATTTT. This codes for CATSADWTGATDTQYF.